This TCR beta chain stems from a study of OX40 agonist ivuxolimab in advanced cancers. As for the study in general: Age averaged roughly 60 years (range roughly 20 to 90), and more than 80% were male.

Only in-frame clones appear in the TCRdb table, and some are missing; sequencing was by immunoSEQ multiplex PCR. The table shows tens of thousands of clones, with 85% to 95% occurring only once. Regarding the study as a whole: It was not determined which antigens were specifically recognized by the peripheral T cells that had undergone clonal expansion.

Regarding this clone: Its target is not known.

Trimming stripped 4 bases from V and 8 bases from J, with 17 bases between. The CDR3 length is 14 residues. The germline CDR1 and CDR2 sequences are MNHEY and SVGAGI. Sample: CD4+ or CD8+ T cells sorted from blood, taken in a trial of the OX40 agonist ivuxolimab. The receptor was derived from an adult with an advanced solid tumor such as melanoma, head and neck, liver or kidney cancer. The chain combines TRBV6-5 with TRBJ1-2; TRBD1 is a possible D gene (5 bases). The CDR3 DNA follows: TGTGCCAGCAGTTCCTACCCGCAGGGAGCCGGCTACACCTTC. Translated, it gives CASSSYPQGAGYTF.